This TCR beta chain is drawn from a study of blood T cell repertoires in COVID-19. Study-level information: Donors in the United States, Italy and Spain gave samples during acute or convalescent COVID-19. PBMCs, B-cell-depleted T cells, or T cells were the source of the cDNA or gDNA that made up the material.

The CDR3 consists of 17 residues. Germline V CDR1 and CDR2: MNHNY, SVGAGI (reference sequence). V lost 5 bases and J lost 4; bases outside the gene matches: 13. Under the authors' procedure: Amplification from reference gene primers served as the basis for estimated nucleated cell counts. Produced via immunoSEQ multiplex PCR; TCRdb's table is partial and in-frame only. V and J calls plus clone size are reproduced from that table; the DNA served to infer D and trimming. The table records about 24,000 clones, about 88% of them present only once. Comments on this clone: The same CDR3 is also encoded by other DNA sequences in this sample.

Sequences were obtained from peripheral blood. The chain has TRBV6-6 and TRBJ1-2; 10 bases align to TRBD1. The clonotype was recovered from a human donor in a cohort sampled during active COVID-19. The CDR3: CASSPRGTGAMGYGYTF. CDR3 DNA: TGTGCCAGCAGTCCCAGGGGGACAGGGGCTATGGGCTATGGCTACACCTTC.